The source of this T cell receptor beta chain is a study of blood T cell repertoires in COVID-19. In the study overall: Acute and convalescent COVID-19 samples came from the United States, Italy and Spain. PBMCs, B-cell-depleted T cells, or T cells were the source of the cDNA or gDNA that made up the material.

The authors' processing: It was from reference gene primer amplification that nucleated cell counts were estimated. Here immunoSEQ multiplex PCR was the method, and the copy in TCRdb shows in-frame clones only, minus some. Clone size and the V and J calls come from that table; the DNA yielded D and trimming. The sample has more than 80,000 clones, around 83% seen once. This CDR3 has 13 amino acids. V lost 0 bases and J lost 8, with 11 bases in between. CDR1 and CDR2 from the germline V gene are KGHSH and LQKENI. Input material: peripheral blood. The source is a woman in her 70s with acute or convalescent COVID-19. The gene calls are TRBV18 and TRBJ2-7; tentative D call: TRBD2 (5 bases). This CDR3 reads CASSPPTRVQQYF. CDR3 sequence (DNA): TGTGCCAGCTCACCACCGACGAGGGTACAGCAGTACTTC.